One and the same sample provided the 12 T cell receptor beta chains below, sequenced in a study of T cells in Graves' hyperthyroidism and ophthalmopathy. Regions amplified from RNA transcripts were the TCR beta CDR3 regions. Researchers ran a first-round RT-PCR on the TCR CDR3 using the HTBI primer set. TCRdb used MiXCR to reprocess the multiplex PCR reads, holding one entry per CDR3 protein. The sample lists a few hundred thousand distinct CDR3 sequences; around 14% were seen once. The sample was blood. The receptors originated from a woman in her 30s with Graves' hyperthyroidism.

This clonotype was seen only a few times. This chain connects TRBV20-1 to TRBJ1-3, with TRBD1 matching over 9 bases. J was trimmed by 2 bases and V by 2 bases; bases with no gene match: 4. Germline-derived CDR1 and CDR2 are DFQATT and SNEGSKA (reference sequence). There are 15 residues in the CDR3. The CDR3, as DNA: TGCAGTGCTAGATGGGACAGGGTGGCTGGAAACACCATATATTTT. Translation: CSARWDRVAGNTIYF.

This clonotype was seen at least ten times. The chain uses TRBV18 and TRBJ2-7; maybe TRBD1 (6 bases). This CDR3 is built from 14 residues. Germline loops: CDR1 KGHSH, CDR2 LQKENI. Trimming cost V 6 bases and J 2 bases, with 14 bases left between them. CDR3 sequence reads: CASSQGSFPYEQYF. The CDR3 bases are TGTGCCAGCTCCCAGGGGTCGTTCCCCTACGAGCAGTACTTC.

CDR3: CASSRIRGDEQYF. The CDR3 nucleotides are TGTGCCAGTAGTCGGATAAGAGGGGACGAGCAGTACTTC. This chain connects TRBV19 to TRBJ2-7, with D perhaps matching TRBD1 or TRBD2 (5 bases each). The CDR3 spans 13 residues. Per germline, CDR1 LNHDA and CDR2 SQIVND (reference sequence). Trimming stripped 5 bases from V and 5 bases from J, with 13 bases between.

The gene calls are TRBV5-8 and TRBJ2-1; 13 nucleotides line up with TRBD2. Trimming cost V 4 bases and J 10 bases; bases outside gene matches: 8. The germline V gene encodes CDR1 SGHTS and CDR2 YDEGEE. This CDR3 comprises 15 residues. The CDR3 DNA follows: TGTGCCAGCAGCCCGGGGACTAGCGGGGCAAGGGAGCAGTTCTTC. It specifies CASSPGTSGAREQFF. The full variable domain, rest sourced from reference TRBV5-8 and TRBJ2-1, is EAGVTQSPTHLIKTRGQQATLRCSPISGHTSVYWYQQALGLGLQFLLWYDEGEERNRGNFPPRFSGRQFPNYSSELNVNALELEDSALYLCASSPGTSGAREQFFGPGTRLTVL.

The rearrangement links TRBV10-3 to TRBJ2-2; D is uncertain. V was cut by 7 bases and J by 0 bases, with 6 bases left in between. The germline V gene has CDR1 ENHRY and CDR2 SYGVKD. This CDR3 is 13 amino acids long. The CDR3 DNA reads as TGTGCCATCAACGGACCGAACACCGGGGAGCTGTTTTTT. Translation: CAINGPNTGELFF.

The chain is built from TRBV12-3 or TRBV12-4 and TRBJ2-1; 16 bases map to TRBD2. V shed 6 bases, J shed 8 bases, and the junction held 7 bases outside the gene matches. The CDR3 is 16 amino acids. The CDR3 sequence: CASRYGTSGRAYEQFF. CDR3 coding DNA: TGTGCCAGCAGATACGGGACTAGCGGGAGGGCCTATGAGCAGTTCTTC.

The CDR3 DNA is TGCAGCGTTGAGCTAAGGGGGAAGAACACTGAAGCTTTCTTT. The encoded protein is CSVELRGKNTEAFF. The chain has TRBV29-1 and TRBJ1-1; a weak D match, TRBD1 (6 bases). The germline CDR1 and CDR2 sequences are SQVTM and ANQGSEA. There are 14 residues in the CDR3. The V gene lost 3 bases and the J gene lost 1 base, with 12 bases spanning the gap.

This clonotype was counted ten times or more. The rearrangement links TRBV27 to TRBJ1-2; 8 bases are a match to TRBD1. The V segment lost 7 bases and the J segment 4 bases; nucleotides outside the gene matches: 11. The CDR3 runs to 15 residues. Germline-derived CDR1 and CDR2 are MNHEY and SMNVEV (reference sequence). CDR3 region: CASMGQAPRGYGYTF. The CDR3, as DNA: TGTGCCAGCATGGGACAGGCGCCTCGGGGCTATGGCTACACCTTC.

V and J are TRBV4-1 and TRBJ2-5, with D possibly TRBD2 on 6 matching bases. The CDR3 has 17 amino acids. V shed 0 bases and J shed 5 bases, with 19 bases lying between them. The germline CDR1 and CDR2 sequences are MGHRA and YSYEKL. The CDR3 DNA sequence: TGCGCCAGCAGCCAAGACGGGCGGGGCACAAGTTTGGAGACCCAGTACTTC. It codes for CASSQDGRGTSLETQYF.

This clonotype was detected many times. The chain is built from TRBV6-1 and TRBJ2-5; tentative D call: TRBD1 (5 bases). Trimming shortened V by 1 base and J by 5 bases, and 17 bases separated the two germline ends. The CDR3 spans 16 residues. The germline V gene encodes CDR1 MNHNS and CDR2 SASEGT. The CDR3 DNA reads as TGTGCCAGCAGTGAAGAGTTGTGGCAGGGTGGCGAGACCCAGTACTTC. Its translation is CASSEELWQGGETQYF.

This clonotype was seen at least ten times. V gene TRBV6-1 combines with J gene TRBJ2-7; D gene ambiguous. The CDR3 totals 13 residues. Looked up from germline, CDR1 is MNHNS and CDR2 is SASEGT. Trimming shortened V by 8 bases and J by 2 bases, and 13 bases separated the two germline ends. CDR3 nucleotides: TGTGCCAGCGGCCGTGGAGCGCCCTACGAGCAGTACTTC. It codes for CASGRGAPYEQYF.

Ten or more counts support this clonotype. The rearrangement joins TRBV20-1 to TRBJ2-1; D remains ambiguous. This CDR3 contains 12 residues. Germline lookup yields CDR1 DFQATT and CDR2 SNEGSKA (reference sequence). V was clipped by 4 bases and J by 7 bases, with 11 bases between them. In nucleotides, the CDR3 is TGCAGTGCTACTGGCCCCGTGAATGAGCAGTTCTTC. It codes for CSATGPVNEQFF.